These 8 T cell receptor beta chains were all obtained from the same sample, sequenced in a study of identifying expanded T cells in peripheral blood. Clones were sequenced by immunoSEQ multiplex PCR, and TCRdb holds only the in-frame ones, with some missing. The sample lists fewer than 65,000 clones; 70% to 90% were seen once. The sample comprised blood. The source is a person aged 18 to 75 in good health.

This clone has only a few counts. This rearrangement joins TRBV7-9 to TRBJ2-3; no definite D call. Germline CDR1 reads SEHNR; CDR2 reads FQNEAQ (reference sequence). This CDR3 region has 13 residues. Trimming pared 5 bases from V and 4 bases from J, leaving 10 bases between. CDR3 region: CASSPKGPDTQYF. CDR3 DNA sequence: TGTGCCAGCAGCCCCAAGGGCCCAGATACGCAGTATTTT. Full variable domain (rest looked up from reference TRBV7-9 and TRBJ2-3): DTGVSQNPRHKITKRGQNVTFRCDPISEHNRLYWYRQTLGQGPEFLTYFQNEAQLEKSRLLSDRFSAERPKGSFSTLEIQRTEQGDSAMYLCASSPKGPDTQYFGPGTRLTVL.

V gene TRBV7-3 combines with J gene TRBJ2-3; the match to TRBD2 covers 12 bases. Germline V gene lookup returns CDR1 SGHTA and CDR2 FQGTGA. V dropped 5 bases and J dropped 2; count of bases not matched to a gene: 5. The CDR3 extends over 16 amino acids. The CDR3 region is CASSPGLAGPTDTQYF. The CDR3 nucleotides are TGTGCCAGCAGCCCCGGACTAGCGGGACCCACAGATACGCAGTATTTT.

The chain recombines TRBV6-5 with TRBJ2-1; no firm D call. The CDR3 runs 11 residues. The V end lost 1 base, the J end lost 8 bases, and 3 bases lay between the germline ends. Germline assignment: CDR1 MNHEY and CDR2 SVGAGI. CDR3 nucleotides: TGTGCCAGCAGTTACTATGATGAGCAGTTCTTC. It is translated as CASSYYDEQFF.

The chain links TRBV9 to TRBJ2-7, with 13 bases aligning to TRBD2. This CDR3 contains 15 residues. V was clipped by 5 bases and J by 6 bases; unmatched bases: 8. Germline-derived CDR1 and CDR2 are SGDLS and YYNGEE. The DNA for the CDR3 is TGTGCCAGCAGTCCGGGACTAGCGGGGACTTCCGAGCAGTACTTC. This codes for CASSPGLAGTSEQYF.

The gene calls are TRBV19 and TRBJ2-3; D not certain. The CDR3 is 14 residues long. V was cut by 5 bases and J by 5 bases, with 14 bases left in between. The germline V gene has CDR1 LNHDA and CDR2 SQIVND (reference sequence). DNA for the CDR3: TGTGCCAGTAGTCTCCGAAACTTGGGAGATACGCAGTATTTT. It is translated as CASSLRNLGDTQYF.

The V call is TRBV28, the J call TRBJ2-7; TRBD2 agrees at 14 bases. Trimming took 7 bases from V and 3 from J; bases not matched to a gene: 14. In germline, CDR1 is MDHEN, CDR2 SYDVKM. The CDR3 has 18 residues. The CDR3 DNA reads as TGTGCCAGCACCGGGACTAGCGGGAGTATGCCGATAGTCTACGAGCAGTACTTC. It translates to CASTGTSGSMPIVYEQYF.

The chain uses TRBV7-7 and TRBJ2-7; 7 bases agree with TRBD1. V shed 4 bases and J 3 bases; nucleotides not matched to a gene: 6. Germline CDR1 reads SSHAT; CDR2 reads FNYEAQ (reference sequence). This CDR3 region has 14 residues. CDR3 sequence reads: CASSSRDRVYEQYF. CDR3 nucleotides: TGTGCCAGCAGCTCCCGGGACAGAGTCTACGAGCAGTACTTC.

DNA for the CDR3: TGTGCCAGCAGTATCCGGGACAGCGGCTACAATGAGCAGTTCTTC. Translating gives CASSIRDSGYNEQFF. This chain links TRBV27 with TRBJ2-1; 7 bases map to TRBD1. Germline CDR1 reads MNHEY; CDR2 reads SMNVEV (reference sequence). Trimming cost V 5 bases and J 3 bases; bases outside gene matches: 7. CDR3 length: 15 amino acids.